The 25 T cell receptor beta chains below come from one sample, sequenced in a study of blood T cell repertoires in COVID-19 (dated by TCRdb to 2019 to 2021). The receptor library was made with the immunoSEQ multiplex PCR assay. TCRdb re-hosts the immuneACCESS table, in-frame sequences only. Its copies lack some clones; in the studies checked, an unresolved V gene accounts for under half of them, and the cause for the rest is not known. The sample records more than 75,000 clones, roughly nine tenths of which are singletons. Around 8% of the sample goes to the ten largest clones. Sample: peripheral blood. The receptors were gathered from a man aged 25-45 years with acute or convalescent COVID-19.

The chain recombines TRBV29-1 with TRBJ1-2; TRBD1 agrees at 7 bases. Germline CDR1 and CDR2: SQVTM and ANQGSEA. The CDR3 length is 12 residues. J gave up 4 bases and V 5 bases, and 4 bases lay outside the gene matches. The chain's CDR3 is CSVSRGPYGYTF. CDR3 nucleotides: TGCAGCGTTTCGAGGGGGCCCTATGGCTACACCTTC.

The gene calls are TRBV28 and TRBJ2-7; TRBD2 aligns across 12 bases. Germline V CDR1 and CDR2: MDHEN, SYDVKM. With V trimmed by 7 bases and J by 7 bases, 11 bases remained unmatched. The CDR3 extends over 15 amino acids. As DNA, the CDR3 is TGTGCCAGCATCGGCCGACCGGGACTAGCGGGTGAGCAGTACTTC. It codes for CASIGRPGLAGEQYF.

The chain carries TRBV4-2 and TRBJ1-1, with unresolved D. The CDR3 is 14 amino acids. V was shortened by 0 bases and J by 3 bases, with 8 bases between the two germline ends. CDR1 and CDR2 (germline): LGHNA, YNFKEQ. The CDR3 DNA sequence: TGTGCCAGCAGCCAAGATCGGGAGTACACTGAAGCTTTCTTT. Translated, it gives CASSQDREYTEAFF.

The table lists this clone with a few counts. This sequence joins TRBV27 and TRBJ2-7; 8 nucleotides agree with TRBD2. The CDR3 sequence is 14 residues long. V trimming: 5 bases; J trimming: 1 base; junction bases outside the gene matches: 4. Germline V gene data show CDR1 as MNHEY and CDR2 as SMNVEV (reference sequence). Here the CDR3 DNA reads TGTGCCAGCAGTCCGGGGACTAGGTCCTACGAGCAGTACTTC. It codes for CASSPGTRSYEQYF.

This sequence joins TRBV6-6 and TRBJ2-2, with 8 bases lining up with TRBD1. Germline values: CDR1 MNHNY, CDR2 SVGAGI (reference sequence). This CDR3 is 15 amino acids long. J lost 4 bases, V lost 7 bases, and 8 bases had no gene match. The CDR3: CASTLDRVGTGELFF. In DNA form, the CDR3 reads TGTGCCAGCACCCTGGACAGGGTGGGCACCGGGGAGCTGTTTTTT.

The V gene is TRBV7-9, the J gene TRBJ2-5; 7 nucleotides agree with TRBD1. CDR1 is SEHNR, CDR2 FQNEAQ, per germline (reference sequence). This CDR3 contains 17 residues. V lost 7 bases to trimming and J lost 3 bases; unmatched junction nucleotides: 17. This chain's CDR3 is CASTLQLTGRTKETQYF. The CDR3 DNA reads as TGTGCCAGCACGCTACAACTGACAGGGCGAACAAAAGAGACCCAGTACTTC.

The chain combines TRBV6-5 with TRBJ1-1; 8 bases map to TRBD1. V shed 5 bases, J shed 3 bases, and the junction held 2 bases outside the gene matches. The germline V gene has CDR1 MNHEY and CDR2 SVGAGI. This CDR3 comprises 13 residues. CDR3 DNA sequence: TGTGCCAGCAGTCGGACAGGGCACACTGAAGCTTTCTTT. Protein product: CASSRTGHTEAFF.

The chain carries TRBV6-6 and TRBJ2-1; D may be TRBD2 (6 bases). There are 13 residues in the CDR3. Trimming shortened V by 0 bases and J by 8 bases, and 8 bases separated the two germline ends. Per the germline V gene, CDR1 is MNHNY and CDR2 is SVGAGI (reference sequence). The CDR3 DNA reads TGTGCCAGCAGTTACTCGACTAGTTATGAGCAGTTCTTC. Its translation: CASSYSTSYEQFF.

The rearrangement uses TRBV7-9 and TRBJ2-7; 12 bases align to TRBD2. V shed 0 bases and J 1 base; nucleotides not matched to a gene: 4. Germline V gene sequence: CDR1 SEHNR, CDR2 FQNEAQ (reference sequence). The CDR3 spans 17 residues. CDR3 nucleotides: TGTGCCAGCAGCTTAGCCTCGACTAGCGGGGGATCCTACGAGCAGTACTTC. Its translation: CASSLASTSGGSYEQYF.

The rearrangement uses TRBV18 and TRBJ2-3, with TRBD2 matching over 9 bases. Trimming removed 3 bases from V and 6 bases from J; junction bases left unmatched: 4. This CDR3 contains 14 residues. The germline V gene has CDR1 KGHSH and CDR2 LQKENI. The CDR3 nucleotides are TGTGCCAGCTCACCTTGGACTAGCGTGGATACGCAGTATTTT. This sequence encodes CASSPWTSVDTQYF. The entire variable domain, with the rest obtained from reference TRBV18 and TRBJ2-3, is as follows: NAGVMQNPRHLVRRRGQEARLRCSPMKGHSHVYWYRQLPEEGLKFMVYLQKENIIDESGMPKERFSAEFPKEGPSILRIQQVVRGDSAAYFCASSPWTSVDTQYFGPGTRLTVL.

V gene TRBV7-2 combines with J gene TRBJ1-1; 7 nucleotides agree with TRBD1. V lost 1 base to trimming and J lost 3 bases; unmatched junction nucleotides: 5. Per germline, CDR1 SGHTA and CDR2 FQGNSA. This CDR3 comprises 15 residues. CDR3 coding DNA: TGTGCCAGCAGCTTAGGAGGGACAGCCGACACTGAAGCTTTCTTT. It encodes CASSLGGTADTEAFF. The complete variable domain, with remaining parts taken from reference TRBV7-2 and TRBJ1-1, reads GAGVSQSPSNKVTEKGKDVELRCDPISGHTALYWYRQSLGQGLEFLIYFQGNSAPDKSGLPSDRFSAERTGGSVSTLTIQRTQQEDSAVYLCASSLGGTADTEAFFGQGTRLTVV.

V and J are TRBV19 and TRBJ1-6, with TRBD1 matching over 7 bases. The CDR3 runs 14 residues. Germline CDR1 and CDR2: LNHDA and SQIVND (reference sequence). V was pared by 6 bases and J by 9 bases, with 8 bases of the junction left unmatched. The CDR3 spells CASRSRQGGSPLHF. CDR3 nucleotides: TGTGCCAGTAGATCGCGACAGGGAGGTTCACCCCTCCACTTT.

The chain employs TRBV5-6 and TRBJ2-7; 8 nucleotides agree with TRBD1. After removal of 4 bases from V and 3 bases from J, the junction contained 9 bases not matched to a gene. This CDR3 has 15 amino acids. CDR1 and CDR2 (germline): SGHDT, YYEEEE. The CDR3 loop reads CASSPLGTGNYEQYF. Here the CDR3 DNA reads TGTGCCAGCAGCCCCCTCGGGACAGGAAACTACGAGCAGTACTTC.

The V gene is TRBV5-1, the J gene TRBJ2-6; the D gene is possibly TRBD1 (6 bases). Trimming removed 1 base at V and 2 bases at J, with 13 bases between. This CDR3 spans 17 amino acids. Germline V gene lookup returns CDR1 SGHRS and CDR2 YFSETQ. This CDR3 reads CASSLSLGGAGANVLTF. The CDR3 DNA follows: TGCGCCAGCAGCTTGTCCCTTGGGGGCGCTGGGGCCAACGTCCTGACTTTC.

CDR3 nucleotides: TGTGCCAGCAGCGCAGGAGGATATGGAAACACCATATATTTT. Its translation: CASSAGGYGNTIYF. V is TRBV11-3 and J is TRBJ1-3, with D uncertain. Germline lookup yields CDR1 SGHNT and CDR2 YENEEA. V lost 5 bases, J lost 3 bases, and 11 bases lay in between. CDR3 length: 14 amino acids.

This clone was detected once. V gene TRBV5-4 combines with J gene TRBJ2-1; D is unclear. Per germline, CDR1 SGHNT and CDR2 YYREEE (reference sequence). V shed 2 bases and J shed 6 bases, with 18 bases lying between them. The CDR3 extends over 16 amino acids. The CDR3 sequence: CASSLRLAPLGNEQFF. The CDR3 region has the DNA TGTGCCAGCAGCTTAAGACTGGCGCCTTTGGGCAATGAGCAGTTCTTC.

CDR3 residues: CASSVGAFTDTQYF. DNA of the CDR3: TGTGCCAGCAGCGTAGGGGCGTTCACAGATACGCAGTATTTT. V usage is TRBV9 and J usage is TRBJ2-3; D gene ambiguous. Looked up from germline, CDR1 is SGDLS and CDR2 is YYNGEE. CDR3 size: 14 residues. V lost 0 bases and J lost 2, with 7 bases in between. The entire variable domain, with the rest obtained from reference TRBV9 and TRBJ2-3, is as follows: DSGVTQTPKHLITATGQRVTLRCSPRSGDLSVYWYQQSLDQGLQFLIQYYNGEERAKGNILERFSAQQFPDLHSELNLSSLELGDSALYFCASSVGAFTDTQYFGPGTRLTVL.

The chain recombines TRBV7-9 with TRBJ1-1, with D uncertain. CDR3 length equals 15 residues. V was shortened by 3 bases and J by 4 bases, with 15 bases between the two germline ends. CDR1 SEHNR and CDR2 FQNEAQ come from the germline V gene (reference sequence). CDR3 in DNA: TGTGCCAGCAGCTTTGGTGACACTCGGCGCACTGAAGCTTTCTTT. Its protein product is CASSFGDTRRTEAFF.

A few counts support this clone. V usage is TRBV10-2 and J usage is TRBJ1-6; D is undetermined. The V gene's germline CDR1 is WSHSY and CDR2 SAAADI. This CDR3 is 14 amino acids long. V lost 8 bases and J 8 bases, leaving 16 bases between the germline ends. The CDR3 DNA sequence: TGCGCCAGCGGGAGGGCCCGAGAAGATTCACCCCTCCACTTT. Amino acids: CASGRAREDSPLHF.

The chain uses TRBV5-6 and TRBJ2-7, with 8 bases identical to TRBD1. There are 14 residues in the CDR3. Germline V gene sequence: CDR1 SGHDT, CDR2 YYEEEE. J gave up 3 bases and V 0 bases, and 2 bases lay outside the gene matches. In DNA form, the CDR3 reads TGTGCCAGCAGCTTGGGGACAGGGATCTACGAGCAGTACTTC. It encodes CASSLGTGIYEQYF.

The rearrangement uses TRBV7-9 and TRBJ2-1; 14 nucleotides agree with TRBD2. The V gene's germline CDR1 is SEHNR and CDR2 FQNEAQ (reference sequence). The CDR3 extends over 17 amino acids. With 6 bases clipped from V and 9 bases from J, the junction kept 13 bases outside the gene matches. As DNA, the CDR3 is TGTGCCAGCAGTGAGAAGTCCGGGACTAGCGGGAGAGTTGAGCAGTTCTTC. Its protein is CASSEKSGTSGRVEQFF.

This chain uses TRBV10-1 with TRBJ2-7, with D perhaps TRBD1 (5 bases). The germline gives CDR1 WNHNN, CDR2 SYGVQD (reference sequence). The CDR3 contains 14 residues. Trimming took 7 bases from V and 2 from J, leaving 15 bases between them. The CDR3 here is CASKMAGSTYEQYF. The CDR3 bases are TGCGCCAGCAAGATGGCAGGGTCTACCTACGAGCAGTACTTC.

This chain uses TRBV10-2 with TRBJ2-2; D gene ambiguous. V gave up 7 bases and J gave up 4 bases, with 7 bases separating them. Germline V gene sequence: CDR1 WSHSY, CDR2 SAAADI. This CDR3 contains 12 residues. The CDR3 sequence: CASTEATGELFF. For the CDR3, the DNA is TGCGCCAGCACCGAGGCCACCGGGGAGCTGTTTTTT.

The sample holds one count of this clone. The chain employs TRBV28 and TRBJ1-1; TRBD1 matches 7 bases. Per the germline V gene, CDR1 is MDHEN and CDR2 is SYDVKM. The length of the CDR3 is 16 residues. J lost 5 bases, V lost 5 bases, and 14 bases had no gene match. The CDR3 region has the DNA TGTGCCAGCAGTCCACTAGACAGGGAAAAAGGGACTGAAGCTTTCTTT. Encoded protein: CASSPLDREKGTEAFF.

The rearrangement joins TRBV4-2 to TRBJ2-7; 8 bases line up with TRBD2. CDR3 length: 17 residues. CDR1 and CDR2 (germline): LGHNA, YNFKEQ. V gave up 2 bases and J gave up 0 bases; unmatched junction bases: 9. The CDR3 here is CASSQSTGLVGSYEQYF. Written as DNA, the CDR3 is TGTGCCAGCAGCCAATCCACGGGACTAGTTGGCTCCTACGAGCAGTACTTC.